The sequence of this T cell receptor beta chain was determined in a study of shared clonotypes between healthy human individuals. Study information: Sampling drew on donors who were a couple of women and a few men aged 18 to 49.

Assay runs were performed at deep level. The method was immunoSEQ multiplex PCR; TCRdb's version includes in-frame clones alone and lacks a portion of them. The repertoire has over 850,000 clones, about four fifths of them found once; the top ten carry 0.61%. CD4+ cells yielded CD45RA+ naive and CD45RA-negative memory subsets. Trimming cost V 2 bases and J 6 bases, with 26 bases left between them. Per germline, CDR1 SGHDN and CDR2 FVKESK. The CDR3 is 18 amino acids. On this clone itself: As yet, its antigen is unknown.

General study findings and limits: As a rule, naive subsets had a larger estimated richness than memory subsets.

This sequence joins TRBV14 and TRBJ2-7; the D call may be TRBD1 or TRBD2 (6 bases each). This receptor was taken from a man aged 18-30 years in good health. Some clones in this sample may be carry-over from other donors' samples. The sequenced sample consisted of memory CD4+ T cells from PBMCs. Documented subset: CD45RA-negative fraction. CDR3 nucleotides: TGTGCCAGCAGCCAAAAGGGGGGCCGGTGGCAGGGACATGGCGAGCAGTACTTC. It is translated as CASSQKGGRWQGHGEQYF.